The sample holds one count of the clone carrying this TCR beta chain. This entry comes from a study of technical replicates of blood from several donors. Germline CDR1 and CDR2: MNHEY and SMNVEV (reference sequence). The CDR3 is 13 residues long. V was shortened by 6 bases and J by 2 bases, with 11 bases between the two germline ends. Libraries were prepared by immunoSEQ multiplex PCR; TCRdb keeps only in-frame clonotypes and omits some of them. Among 90,000 to 100,000 clones listed, about 95% were seen once. The sequencing input was T cells isolated from PBMCs. The sequence derives from a human donor in good health. The rearrangement links TRBV27 to TRBJ2-7; a weak D match, TRBD1 (6 bases). CDR3 coding DNA: TGTGCCAGCAGCCTCGGACAGACCTACGAGCAGTACTTC. Translation gives CASSLGQTYEQYF.